The sample holds a few counts of the clone carrying this T cell receptor (beta chain). TCRdb recomputed calls from the 5' RACE reads with MiXCR, one row per CDR3 protein. The table includes about 290,000 distinct CDR3 sequences, 9.5% detected once. The source of the sample is a study of identical twins. Per the germline V gene, CDR1 is SGHAT and CDR2 is FQNNGV. The length of the CDR3 is 15 residues. Germline trimming cut 5 bases from V and 6 bases from J; bases unmatched to any gene: 13. This sample also belongs to another study, concerning yellow fever vaccine responses in identical twins.

V and J are TRBV11-2 and TRBJ2-7; 7 nucleotides match TRBD2. The sample was CD8+ T cells sorted from blood. The clonotype was recovered from a young woman in good health. The CDR3 loop is CASSPSSAGMIEQYF. In DNA, the CDR3 is TGTGCCAGCAGCCCCTCGTCAGCGGGGATGATCGAGCAGTACTTC. Combining the CDR3 with reference TRBV11-2 and TRBJ2-7 gives the whole variable domain EAGVAQSPRYKIIEKRQSVAFWCNPISGHATLYWYQQILGQGPKLLIQFQNNGVVDDSQLPKDRFSAERLKGVDSTLKIQPAKLEDSAVYLCASSPSSAGMIEQYFGPGTRLTVT.